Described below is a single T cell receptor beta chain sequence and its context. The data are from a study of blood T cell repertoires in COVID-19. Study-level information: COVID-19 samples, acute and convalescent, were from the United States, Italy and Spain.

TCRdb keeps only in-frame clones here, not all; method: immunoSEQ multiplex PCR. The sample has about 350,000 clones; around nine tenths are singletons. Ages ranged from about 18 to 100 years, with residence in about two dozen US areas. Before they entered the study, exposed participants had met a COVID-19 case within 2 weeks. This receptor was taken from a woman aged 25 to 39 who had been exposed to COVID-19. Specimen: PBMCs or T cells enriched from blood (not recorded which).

In DNA, the CDR3 is TGTGCCAGCAGCCGACCCGGTCGCCCCAGGGAAGCTTTCTTT. Translation gives CASSRPGRPREAFF. The chain links TRBV11-2 to TRBJ1-1; no firm D call. The V and J ends lost 5 bases and 8 bases respectively, with 18 bases between them. Germline CDR1 reads SGHAT; CDR2 reads FQNNGV. This CDR3 is 14 amino acids long.